The T cell receptor beta chain under discussion was sequenced for a study of T cell repertoires in cytomegalovirus infection. For the study at large: Peptides in the study included HLA-C-restricted and HLA-B-restricted CMV epitopes. TCR beta signatures that were public indicated CMV infection and matching HLA type.

Notes on the study in general: It was HLA-C-restricted CMV-specific TCR beta clonotypes that dominated the response ex vivo. Cumulative frequency (of public TCR beta family members) identified carriers of CMV plus the relevant HLA.

The CDR3 length is 14 residues. V lost 3 bases and J lost 0; bases outside the gene matches: 0. Germline V gene data show CDR1 as LNHDA and CDR2 as SQIVND (reference sequence). Using its own MiXCR run on the reads, TCRdb lists one record per CDR3 protein. The sample lists over 100,000 distinct CDR3 sequences; about 30% were seen once. This clonotype has a handful of counts. What it recognizes is unknown. The clonotype comes from a human donor in good health (CMV status not recorded). Some clones in this sample may be carry-over from other donors' samples. The chain uses TRBV19 and TRBJ2-7, with 9 nucleotides matching TRBD2. The sample was CD8+ T cells from cultured PBMCs, taken from culture after CMV antigen stimulation. The DNA of the CDR3 is TGTGCCAGTAGTATGACTAGCGGCTCCTACGAGCAGTACTTC. It yields the protein CASSMTSGSYEQYF. Looking up the rest from reference TRBV19 and TRBJ2-7 gives the full variable domain: DGGITQSPKYLFRKEGQNVTLSCEQNLNHDAMYWYRQDPGQGLRLIYYSQIVNDFQKGDIAEGYSVSREKKESFPLTVTSAQKNPTAFYLCASSMTSGSYEQYFGPGTRLTVT.